Reported below is one T cell receptor (beta chain). Its specificity is not known. The entry originates in a study of CXCR3-negative and CXCR3-positive naive CD8 T cells. Notes on the study in general: TRB CDR3s of CXCR3-positive naive cells were more hydrophobic than those of CXCR3-negative naive cells.

Preparation of TRB cDNA libraries relied on 5' RACE carrying UMI labels. TCRdb re-called the 5' RACE reads; every CDR3 protein appears as one record, without DNA. The sample has about 150,000 distinct CDR3 sequences; the top ten hold 0.45% to 0.55%. This CDR3 is built from 21 residues. The chain recombines TRBV23-1 with TRBJ2-7; no DNA is available, so the TRBD2 call from TCRdb remains unchecked. Being an ORF, TRBV23-1 has a function that is uncertain. The specimen sequenced was naive CXCR3+ CD8+ T cells from blood. Documented subset: CD45RO-CCR7+CD27+CD95- naive CD8+ T cells expressing CXCR3 (TNR3+). The sequence derives from a human donor in good health. Some clones in this sample may be carry-over from other donors' samples. The CDR3 reads CASSQPAGGLAGGYPSYEQYF.